The T cell receptor (beta chain) under discussion was sequenced for a study of cytomegalovirus exposure and HLA in healthy donors (dated by TCRdb to 2016 to 2017). A note on the overall study: According to an earlier analysis of 550 to 750 of the donors, 150 million to 200 million T cells yielded roughly 110 million unique TCR beta sequences and around 300 Gb of sequence data. To predict cytomegalovirus infection status, the study combined high-throughput TCR immunosequencing, statistical association of individual TCRs with disease status, and machine learning. Donor age, sex, ethnicity and CMV serostatus were collected together with the repertoire data. Across around 400 genotyped donors of the cohort, an average of roughly 230,000 unique TCR beta nucleotide sequences per donor were sequenced, and approximately 19% of those sequences were non-productive. The later analysis used no new phenotypic data to find candidate immune exposures, relying instead on TCR beta sequences and their occurrence across donors. The T cell repertoires of 700 or so subjects were profiled by immunosequencing and related to cytomegalovirus serostatus. An early release covering about 600 HLA-typed donors comprised about 320 gigabases of sequencing data and approximately 85 million unique TCR sequences. HLA typing included class I and class II loci at four-digit resolution. Every repertoire in the discovery cohort had been generated on one and the same sequencing platform. To study patterns of TCR occurrence, a later analysis re-analyzed previously published TCR beta repertoires from around 670 donors and added high-resolution HLA genotyping. Typing coverage differed by locus: A, B, C, DRB1 and DQB1 were typed in roughly 620-640 donors, DQA1 in 500 to 550, DPA1 in 600 to 610, and DPB1 in around 490. The aim of the study was to test whether cataloging public T cell receptors could identify signatures of past pathogen exposure. An earlier analysis of 587 of the donors used high-throughput TCR beta sequencing to judge whether each TCR beta V gene segment behaved as functional or pseudogenic. About five DR-DQ haplotypes were treated as single units for association and clustering because of strong linkage in the cohort. Among the 398 genotyped donors, around 81% belonged to the genetic ancestry cluster associated with self-reported Caucasian donors. Genome-wide SNP genotypes for about three fifths of the roughly 670 donors were used in a later genetic analysis, which treated that subset as a discovery cohort. Besides the first cohort of about 730 subjects, a separate validation cohort made up of about 120 different subjects was used.

The cohort was made up of 666 healthy bone marrow donors. All cohort members were sampled while nominally healthy, although unrecorded immune exposures were likely present. The donor tested CMV seronegative, placing the donor among the 350 to 400 seronegative members of the cohort. A peripheral blood sample was collected from each donor, and TCR beta sequencing was performed on peripheral blood mononuclear cells. The Qiagen DNeasy Blood Extraction Kit was used to extract genomic DNA from the blood cell samples. Counted from cysteine to phenylalanine, this CDR3 has 20 amino acids. The DNA shown is the 60-base CDR3, in frame from base 1. According to the germline V gene (reference sequence), CDR1 reads LNHNV and CDR2 reads YYDKDF. What the authors observed across the whole study: The cohort was sequenced for TCR beta chains only, and without alpha or paired-chain data the features that could be detected were limited. The only immune exposure information available for the cohort was CMV serostatus. In a later analysis, HLA-associated TCR beta chains showed more clonal expansion and lower generation probabilities than non-associated chains that were equally common. Correlated functional status among segregating V segments might be attributable to linkage disequilibrium, but an unknown experimental factor could not be ruled out. Compared with the approximately 700-donor mean, donors in an Asian-associated ancestry cluster had fewer N-insertions in productive TCRs, according to a later genetic analysis. In a later analysis, several top co-occurrence clusters were reported to appear linked to parvovirus B19, influenza, CMV and Epstein-Barr virus. When HLA alleles, especially DR and DQ, strongly co-occurred, TCR associations were difficult to assign to individual alleles. The classifier was reported to diagnose cytomegalovirus status with high specificity and sensitivity in both the original cohort and the validation cohort. Most TCR sequences were seen in very few donors, while some public TCRs were found in many individuals. Because some donors lacked HLA typing at each locus, the association tests relied only on the typed subset. The authors suggested that the approach could potentially be generalized to other disease states and immunological phenotypes. In an earlier analysis of about 550 of the donors, most TCR beta V segments were observed in productive rearrangements about 87% or about 30% of the time, broadly matching IMGT annotations. In a later analysis, 15,000 to 20,000 TCR beta sequences were associated with specific HLA alleles at a false discovery rate of 0.05. Some IMGT-functional V segments, including TRBV6-2 and TRBV6-3, could not be distinguished by the 87-base-pair reads and were therefore excluded. Sequencing depth was assumed to be roughly uniform across donors in the presence/absence analyses, though that assumption may not hold. An association between a missense DCLRE1C variant and V-gene and J-gene trimming of TCR beta chains was found in a later genetic analysis and replicated in an independent cohort. A further reported finding was that TCR beta sequences accurately predicted the HLA-A and HLA-B alleles for most subjects in the first cohort. In the study, approximately 160 TCR beta chains were listed as associated with cytomegalovirus. Because counts were too low, some 16 rarely observed V segments, including chromosome 9 orphons, were excluded from the earlier analysis of 500 to 700 of the donors. According to a later analysis, most CMV-associated TCR beta chains appeared to be HLA-restricted, and the HLA associations seemed to be driven largely by CMV exposure. A cluster of highly shared sequence variants was judged likely to be a technical artifact of the sequencing pipeline. In vitro tests confirmed that a few of the cytomegalovirus-associated TCR beta chains recognize cytomegalovirus antigens. According to a later analysis, TCR association rates differed among HLA loci, with DRB1 alleles showing the most associated TCRs and HLA-C alleles showing the fewest.

On this clone: Its cognate antigen has yet to be identified. Base-call qualities are not available, and no considerably larger clone is one nucleotide away.

Libraries were built with the immunoSEQ multiplex PCR assay. A mixture of 60 forward primers for TCR Vbeta segments and 13 reverse primers for TCR Jbeta segments was used in the multiplex PCR. A multiplex PCR assay on genomic DNA amplified the CDR3 region of rearranged TCR beta genes. The Illumina HiSeq System was used to sequence the amplified TCR beta libraries as 87-base-pair reads. On the authors' methods: A later analysis tallied roughly 76 million unique TCR beta chains across the 700 or so repertoires, and 10 million to 11 million of those chains were shared by two or more donors. A nearest-neighbor algorithm error-corrected the raw reads and collapsed the reads into unique sequences, merging closely related sequences to remove PCR and sequencing errors. Alignment of CDR3 sequences to IMGT reference sequences was used to assign V, D and J gene segments. For a sequence to be retained, a match of at least six nucleotides was required to both a V gene segment and a J gene segment. A rearrangement counted as productive if the CDR3 had no stop codons and remained in frame with V and J, and every other rearrangement counted as non-productive. CDR3 was defined according to IMGT convention as the region running from the second conserved V-encoded cysteine to the conserved J-encoded phenylalanine. Sequences without an unambiguous match to a single V gene segment were excluded from the earlier analysis of approximately 560 of the donors. In an earlier analysis of about 590 of the donors, a V segment was called functional when productive rearrangements were above 56.7%, and segregating when the standard deviation between donors exceeded 5%. A statistical classification framework was developed to diagnose cytomegalovirus status using the catalog of TCR beta chain sequences. In a later analysis, V and J genes were assigned by comparing TCR nucleotide sequences against IMGT/GENE-DB human TR gene sequences. In a later analysis, CDR3 sequences and most-parsimonious VDJ recombination scenarios were assigned using the TCRdist pipeline. A later analysis defined each TCR beta chain by its CDR3 amino acid sequence plus V-gene family, and excluded reads lacking a unique V-gene family. A later analysis removed 592 highly shared, low-generation-probability nucleotide sequences to deal with suspected cross-contamination and a sequencing artifact. A later analysis calculated a clonal expansion index for each public chain from normalized within-repertoire ranks of inferred template counts. In a later analysis, generation probabilities were computed using a VDJ recombination model fitted to out-of-frame rearrangements, and the results were checked against IGoR. Hypergeometric tests were used in a later analysis to score TCR-TCR, TCR-HLA and TCR-CMV co-occurrence, with a repertoire-size bias correction applied to the TCR pairs. In a later analysis, false discovery rates were estimated by permuting HLA or CMV assignments 20 times. In a later analysis, co-occurring TCRs were grouped using DBSCAN, with TCRdist sequence similarity added in when clustering inside HLA-allele-positive subsets. For co-occurrence clustering, repertoires with fewer than 30,000 or more than 120,000 public chains were excluded, along with five repertoires with anomalous nucleotide sharing. Held by TCRdb, this immuneACCESS table contains in-frame sequences only and omits some clones. Under half of the omission traces to an unresolved V gene where checked; the cause of the rest is unknown. V and J calls and clone size are given by that table; D and trimming were obtained from the DNA. The sample yields about 200,000 clones; around nine tenths were counted once. The biggest ten clones account for approximately 1.7% of the sample.

The receptor was isolated from a woman between 18 and 29 years old in good health and CMV-seronegative. What was sequenced was PBMCs. Rearrangement joined TRBV15 to TRBJ2-5, and possibly TRBD2, on 7 matching bases. The DNA end lines up better with TRBJ2-7; the J call may be wrong. Here is the DNA: TGTGCCACCAGCAGAGATCTTACGGGGGGCGGGGTTGGCGCAGCCTACGAGCAGTACTTC. Translation gives CATSRDLTGGGVGAAYEQYF.